Listed here are 29 T cell receptor beta chains from one sample, sequenced in a study of T cell changes during pregnancy in multiple sclerosis. TCRdb's table, derived via immunoSEQ multiplex PCR, lists solely in-frame clones and lacks some. The data show about 44,000 clones, around 90% seen once. Sequencing was performed on CD4+ T cells from peripheral blood mononuclear cells, taken before pregnancy. These receptors all stem from a female donor with multiple sclerosis, enrolled in a pregnancy study.

V gene TRBV5-8 combines with J gene TRBJ1-4, with 8 bases matching TRBD1. This CDR3 has 16 residues. Germline values: CDR1 SGHTS, CDR2 YDEGEE. J gave up 0 bases and V 3 bases, and 4 bases lay outside the gene matches. In nucleotides, the CDR3 is TGTGCCAGCAGCTCACAGGGGGATGCAACTAATGAAAAACTGTTTTTT. Its translation is CASSSQGDATNEKLFF.

By share of the sample, this clone is medium-sized. The chain couples TRBV5-1 to TRBJ1-2; TRBD1 matches 12 bases. V was clipped by 3 bases and J by 7 bases; unmatched bases: 4. CDR3 size: 14 residues. CDR1 and CDR2 (germline): SGHRS, YFSETQ. For the CDR3, the DNA is TGCGCCAGCAGCTGGGGACAGGGGGCTGGTGGCTACACCTTC. It specifies CASSWGQGAGGYTF.

The chain links TRBV6-1 to TRBJ1-1; D is unclear. The V gene lost 8 bases and the J gene lost 0 bases, with 7 bases spanning the gap. This CDR3 has 12 amino acids. Germline V gives CDR1 MNHNS, CDR2 SASEGT. The CDR3 here is CASPRLNTEAFF. The CDR3 DNA reads TGTGCCAGCCCTAGATTGAACACTGAAGCTTTCTTT.

J is TRBJ2-2 and V is TRBV4-1; D gene uncertain. V lost 0 bases to trimming and J lost 5 bases, with 10 bases between them. The CDR3 loop spans 15 amino acids. Per germline, CDR1 MGHRA and CDR2 YSYEKL. CDR3 residues: CASSQETQLTGELFF. The CDR3 DNA reads TGCGCCAGCAGCCAAGAGACACAATTAACCGGGGAGCTGTTTTTT.

V is TRBV5-1 and J is TRBJ1-1; no reliable D call. Germline V gene sequence: CDR1 SGHRS, CDR2 YFSETQ. This CDR3 is built from 14 residues. Trimming pared 0 bases from V and 6 bases from J, leaving 12 bases between. The DNA for the CDR3 is TGCGCCAGCAGCTTGGGGGTTAAACAGTCTGAAGCTTTCTTT. Translating gives CASSLGVKQSEAFF.

J is TRBJ2-5 and V is TRBV7-9; 10 nucleotides align to TRBD2. Looked up from germline, CDR1 is SEHNR and CDR2 is FQNEAQ (reference sequence). V was clipped by 5 bases and J by 0 bases; unmatched bases: 12. The CDR3 consists of 18 residues. CDR3 sequence reads: CASSPIAGGPKYQETQYF. As DNA, the CDR3 is TGTGCCAGCAGCCCTATAGCGGGGGGCCCCAAGTACCAAGAGACCCAGTACTTC.

V and J are TRBV29-1 and TRBJ2-7, with TRBD1 as a possible D gene (6 bases). The germline gives CDR1 SQVTM, CDR2 ANQGSEA. The CDR3 extends over 12 amino acids. V gave up 4 bases and J gave up 2 bases, with 9 bases separating them. The CDR3 is CSVAGQTYEQYF. Written as DNA, the CDR3 is TGCAGCGTTGCGGGACAAACCTACGAGCAGTACTTC.

The CDR3 nucleotides are TGCGCCAGCAGCCAAGACGGGATCGTAGCGGGGGGGTACAATGAGCAGTTCTTC. It is translated as CASSQDGIVAGGYNEQFF. The chain joins TRBV4-1 to TRBJ2-1; 11 bases map to TRBD2. V lost 0 bases, J lost 4 bases, and 8 bases stayed unmatched. The germline CDR1 and CDR2 sequences are MGHRA and YSYEKL. The CDR3 has 18 residues.

The chain is built from TRBV19 and TRBJ2-2; 8 nucleotides line up with TRBD2. The CDR3 loop spans 15 amino acids. Trimming cost V 5 bases and J 4 bases; bases outside gene matches: 6. From germline, CDR1 is LNHDA and CDR2 SQIVND (reference sequence). This CDR3 reads CASSAAGTSTGELFF. The DNA of the CDR3 is TGTGCCAGTAGTGCTGCCGGGACTAGCACCGGGGAGCTGTTTTTT. The variable domain in full, completed from reference TRBV19 and TRBJ2-2, reads DGGITQSPKYLFRKEGQNVTLSCEQNLNHDAMYWYRQDPGQGLRLIYYSQIVNDFQKGDIAEGYSVSREKKESFPLTVTSAQKNPTAFYLCASSAAGTSTGELFFGEGSRLTVL.

The chain couples TRBV19 to TRBJ2-1; 10 nucleotides align to TRBD2. There are 16 residues in the CDR3. With 6 bases clipped from V and 1 base from J, the junction kept 6 bases outside the gene matches. Germline V gene sequence: CDR1 LNHDA, CDR2 SQIVND (reference sequence). CDR3 in DNA: TGTGCCAGTAGGTCTGGACTAGCGGCATCCTACAATGAGCAGTTCTTC. Residues: CASRSGLAASYNEQFF.

The chain links TRBV6-4 to TRBJ1-5, with 8 bases that match TRBD1. CDR1 and CDR2 from the germline V gene are MRHNA and SNTAGT. With 7 bases clipped from V and 0 bases from J, the junction kept 11 bases outside the gene matches. The CDR3 totals 17 residues. The CDR3 loop is CASNITGQVDSNQPQHF. The DNA for the CDR3 is TGTGCCAGCAATATAACGGGACAGGTAGATAGCAATCAGCCCCAGCATTTT.

The rearrangement links TRBV19 to TRBJ2-3, with 7 bases matching TRBD1. J gave up 4 bases and V 5 bases, and 12 bases lay outside the gene matches. Germline lookup yields CDR1 LNHDA and CDR2 SQIVND (reference sequence). CDR3 size: 16 residues. CDR3 loop: CASSPMTGTPPDTQYF. CDR3 coding DNA: TGTGCCAGTAGTCCCATGACAGGGACGCCCCCAGATACGCAGTATTTT.

The chain uses TRBV7-3 and TRBJ2-1; maybe TRBD2 (6 bases). V lost 2 bases, J lost 7 bases, and 12 bases lay in between. This CDR3 region has 14 residues. The V gene's germline CDR1 is SGHTA and CDR2 FQGTGA. The CDR3, as DNA: TGTGCCAGCAGCTTATGGGGGGTTAGAAATGAGCAGTTCTTC. This gives the protein CASSLWGVRNEQFF.

The chain is built from TRBV11-3 and TRBJ2-5, with 9 bases that match TRBD2. The germline gives CDR1 SGHNT, CDR2 YENEEA. The CDR3 runs 15 residues. V dropped 6 bases and J dropped 3; count of bases not matched to a gene: 8. CDR3 amino acids: CASRPTASGEETQYF. DNA of the CDR3: TGTGCCAGCAGACCGACGGCTAGCGGGGAAGAGACCCAGTACTTC.

This sequence joins TRBV10-2 and TRBJ2-5; TRBD1 is a possible D gene (6 bases). The germline V gene encodes CDR1 WSHSY and CDR2 SAAADI. Trimming cost V 0 bases and J 8 bases, with 16 bases left between them. The CDR3 is 15 amino acids. CDR3 region: CASSESRTLQGTQYF. The CDR3 coding sequence is TGCGCCAGCAGTGAGTCCAGGACCTTACAGGGTACCCAGTACTTC.

The chain joins TRBV5-3 to TRBJ1-5; TRBD1 matches 9 bases. TRBV5-3 is sorted into the ORF group, with uncertain function. Germline trimming cut 2 bases from V and 11 bases from J; bases unmatched to any gene: 14. The CDR3 runs 16 residues. The CDR3 here is CARSFVWGQGFTAQHF. The CDR3 DNA is TGTGCCAGAAGCTTTGTTTGGGGACAGGGTTTTACGGCCCAGCATTTT.

J is TRBJ2-5 and V is TRBV19, with 10 nucleotides matching TRBD1. This CDR3 spans 17 amino acids. The V gene end was trimmed by 4 bases and the J gene end by 5 bases; junction bases not matched to a gene: 13. Germline V gene sequence: CDR1 LNHDA, CDR2 SQIVND (reference sequence). The CDR3 is CASSTSGRDRGGETQYF. The CDR3 DNA is TGTGCCAGTAGTACCAGCGGACGGGACAGGGGCGGGGAGACCCAGTACTTC.

V and J are TRBV6-1 and TRBJ2-5, with 9 bases fitting TRBD1. V trimming: 5 bases; J trimming: 5 bases; junction bases outside the gene matches: 3. Germline V gene sequence: CDR1 MNHNS, CDR2 SASEGT. The CDR3 totals 13 residues. The CDR3: CASSRTGAETQYF. CDR3 in DNA: TGTGCCAGCAGTCGGACAGGGGCGGAGACCCAGTACTTC.

The V and J genes are TRBV7-2 and TRBJ2-1; D is ambiguous. V was trimmed by 6 bases and J by 10 bases, leaving 10 bases between them. The CDR3 has 11 amino acids. Germline assignment: CDR1 SGHTA and CDR2 FQGNSA. The CDR3 loop reads CASSTFTEQFF. For the CDR3, the DNA is TGTGCCAGCAGTACTTTCACGGAGCAGTTCTTC.

This clone was seen once. J is TRBJ2-3 and V is TRBV7-6; 8 bases line up with TRBD1. V lost 5 bases to trimming and J lost 0 bases; unmatched junction nucleotides: 7. Per the germline V gene, CDR1 is SGHVS and CDR2 is FNYEAQ. The CDR3 extends over 16 amino acids. This CDR3 reads CASSLGTGPSTDTQYF. CDR3 nucleotides: TGTGCCAGCAGCCTGGGGACAGGTCCTAGCACAGATACGCAGTATTTT.

The rearrangement uses TRBV30 and TRBJ2-7; D not certain. CDR1 is GTSNPN and CDR2 is SVGIG in the germline V gene (reference sequence). The CDR3 totals 11 residues. Trimming stripped 7 bases from V and 5 bases from J, with 12 bases between. In nucleotides, the CDR3 is TGTGCCTCCCGACACCGAGACGAGCAGTACTTC. Residues: CASRHRDEQYF.

The chain is built from TRBV10-1 and TRBJ1-1; no clear D. This CDR3 has 13 amino acids. Germline V gives CDR1 WNHNN, CDR2 SYGVQD (reference sequence). The V gene lost 2 bases and the J gene lost 1 base, with 5 bases spanning the gap. The CDR3 spells CASSEQKNTEAFF. CDR3 coding DNA: TGCGCCAGCAGTGAGCAGAAGAACACTGAAGCTTTCTTT.

This chain links TRBV18 with TRBJ1-4; D is possibly TRBD1 (6 bases). The CDR3 covers 14 residues. Trimming cost V 1 base and J 8 bases, with 11 bases left between them. CDR1 is KGHSH and CDR2 is LQKENI in the germline V gene. CDR3 coding DNA: TGTGCCAGCTCACCACGACAGGCCGGGGAAAAACTGTTTTTT. Translating it yields CASSPRQAGEKLFF.

The DNA of the CDR3 is TGCGCCAGCAGCTTAGTCTCAGAGGTAACTGAAGCTTTCTTT. Its protein product is CASSLVSEVTEAFF. The chain joins TRBV5-1 to TRBJ1-1; D gene unclear. This CDR3 is built from 14 residues. From germline, CDR1 is SGHRS and CDR2 YFSETQ. With 2 bases removed from V and 5 bases from J, the gap between germline ends came to 13 bases.

J is TRBJ1-5 and V is TRBV19; D remains ambiguous. Deletions cut 4 bases from V and 1 base from J, with 8 bases between. The germline gives CDR1 LNHDA, CDR2 SQIVND (reference sequence). The CDR3 spans 14 residues. Written as DNA, the CDR3 is TGTGCCAGTAGTACAAGAGTGAGCAATCAGCCCCAGCATTTT. It is translated as CASSTRVSNQPQHF.

V usage is TRBV29-1 and J usage is TRBJ1-2; TRBD1 aligns across 11 bases. This CDR3 region has 11 residues. V shed 4 bases and J 8 bases; nucleotides not matched to a gene: 0. Germline CDR1 reads SQVTM; CDR2 reads ANQGSEA. The CDR3 reads CSVGTGGGYTF. CDR3 sequence (DNA): TGCAGCGTTGGGACAGGGGGCGGCTACACCTTC. Looking up the rest from reference TRBV29-1 and TRBJ1-2 gives the full variable domain: SAVISQKPSRDICQRGTSLTIQCQVDSQVTMMFWYRQQPGQSLTLIATANQGSEATYESGFVIDKFPISRPNLTFSTLTVSNMSPEDSSIYLCSVGTGGGYTFGSGTRLTVV.

The CDR3 bases are TGCAGCGGAATTTTTTACAGCACTGAAGCTTTCTTT. Translation: CSGIFYSTEAFF. The chain links TRBV29-1 to TRBJ1-1; no clear D gene. The ends were cut back, 7 bases at V and 4 bases at J, with 13 bases in the middle. CDR3 length equals 12 residues. Germline CDR1 is SQVTM and CDR2 is ANQGSEA.

The J gene is TRBJ1-1, the V gene TRBV18; the D gene is possibly TRBD1 (5 bases). The CDR3 totals 14 residues. V gave up 3 bases and J gave up 1 base, with 9 bases separating them. From germline, CDR1 is KGHSH and CDR2 LQKENI. The CDR3 loop reads CASSPGQTNTEAFF. In DNA form, the CDR3 reads TGTGCCAGCTCACCGGGGCAGACGAACACTGAAGCTTTCTTT.

The chain is built from TRBV27 and TRBJ2-1; TRBD1 matches at 7 bases. Germline V gene data show CDR1 as MNHEY and CDR2 as SMNVEV (reference sequence). CDR3 length: 14 amino acids. The ends lost 6 bases at V and 4 bases at J; junction bases unmatched: 6. CDR3 sequence (DNA): TGTGCCAGCAGGGGGACAGCTACTTACAATGAGCAGTTCTTC. Its protein product is CASRGTATYNEQFF.